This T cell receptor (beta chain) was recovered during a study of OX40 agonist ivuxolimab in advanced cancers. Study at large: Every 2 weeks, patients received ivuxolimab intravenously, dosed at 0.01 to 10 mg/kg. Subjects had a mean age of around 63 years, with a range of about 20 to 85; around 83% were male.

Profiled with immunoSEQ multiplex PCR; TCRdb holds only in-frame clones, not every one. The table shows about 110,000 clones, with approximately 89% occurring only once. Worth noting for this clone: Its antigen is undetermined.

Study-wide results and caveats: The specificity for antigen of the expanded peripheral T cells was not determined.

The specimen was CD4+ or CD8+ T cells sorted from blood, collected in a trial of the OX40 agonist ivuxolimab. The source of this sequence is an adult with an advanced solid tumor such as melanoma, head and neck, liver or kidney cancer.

As DNA, the CDR3 is TGTGCCAGCAGCTTAAAGACTAGCGGATCCTACAATGAGCAGTTCTTC. Protein product: CASSLKTSGSYNEQFF. J is TRBJ2-1 and V is TRBV7-2; 9 bases match TRBD2. Trimming took 2 bases from V and 1 from J; bases not matched to a gene: 3. This CDR3 contains 16 residues. CDR1 and CDR2 from the germline V gene are SGHTA and FQGNSA.